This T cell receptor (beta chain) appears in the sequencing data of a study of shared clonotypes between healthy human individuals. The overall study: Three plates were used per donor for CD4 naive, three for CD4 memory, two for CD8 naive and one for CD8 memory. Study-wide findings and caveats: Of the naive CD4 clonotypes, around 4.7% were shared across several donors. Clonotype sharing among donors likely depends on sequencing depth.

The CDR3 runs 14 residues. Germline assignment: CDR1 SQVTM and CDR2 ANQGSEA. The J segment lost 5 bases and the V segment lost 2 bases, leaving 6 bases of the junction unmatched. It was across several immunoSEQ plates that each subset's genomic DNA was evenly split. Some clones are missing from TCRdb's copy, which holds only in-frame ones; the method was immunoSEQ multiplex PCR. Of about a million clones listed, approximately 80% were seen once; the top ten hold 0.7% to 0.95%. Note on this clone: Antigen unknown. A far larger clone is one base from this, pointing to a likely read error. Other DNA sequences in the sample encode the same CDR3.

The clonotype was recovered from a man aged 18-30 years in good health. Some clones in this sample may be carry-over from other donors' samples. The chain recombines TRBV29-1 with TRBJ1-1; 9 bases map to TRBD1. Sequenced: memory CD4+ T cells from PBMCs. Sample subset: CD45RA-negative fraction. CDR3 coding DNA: TGCAGCGTTGAACCTACAGGGGGCGGGACTGAAGCTTTCTTT. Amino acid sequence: CSVEPTGGGTEAFF.